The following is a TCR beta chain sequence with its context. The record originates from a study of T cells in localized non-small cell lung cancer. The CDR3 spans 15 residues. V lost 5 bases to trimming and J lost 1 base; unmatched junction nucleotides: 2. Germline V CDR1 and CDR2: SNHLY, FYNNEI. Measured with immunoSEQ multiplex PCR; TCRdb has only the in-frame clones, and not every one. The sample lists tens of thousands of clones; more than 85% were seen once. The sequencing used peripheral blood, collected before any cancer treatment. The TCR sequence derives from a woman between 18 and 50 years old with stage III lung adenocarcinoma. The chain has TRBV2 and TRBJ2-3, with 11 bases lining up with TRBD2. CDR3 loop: CASSSLAGGTDTQYF. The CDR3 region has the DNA TGTGCCAGCAGTTCACTAGCGGGGGGCACAGATACGCAGTATTTT. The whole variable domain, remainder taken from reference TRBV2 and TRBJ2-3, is EPEVTQTPSHQVTQMGQEVILRCVPISNHLYFYWYRQILGQKVEFLVSFYNNEISEKSEIFDDQFSVERPDGSNFTLKIRSTKLEDSAMYFCASSSLAGGTDTQYFGPGTRLTVL.